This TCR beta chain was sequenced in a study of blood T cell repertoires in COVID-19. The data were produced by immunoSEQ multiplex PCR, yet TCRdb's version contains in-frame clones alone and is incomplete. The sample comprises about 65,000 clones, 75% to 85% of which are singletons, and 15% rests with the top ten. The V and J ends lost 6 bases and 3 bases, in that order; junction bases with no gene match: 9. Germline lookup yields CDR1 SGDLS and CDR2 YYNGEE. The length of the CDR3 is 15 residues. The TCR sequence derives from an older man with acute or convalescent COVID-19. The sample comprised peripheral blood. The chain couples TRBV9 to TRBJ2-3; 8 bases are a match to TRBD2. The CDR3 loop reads CASTAGGIRTDTQYF. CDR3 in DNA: TGTGCCAGCACCGCGGGGGGTATCCGGACAGATACGCAGTATTTT. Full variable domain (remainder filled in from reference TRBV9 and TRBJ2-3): DSGVTQTPKHLITATGQRVTLRCSPRSGDLSVYWYQQSLDQGLQFLIQYYNGEERAKGNILERFSAQQFPDLHSELNLSSLELGDSALYFCASTAGGIRTDTQYFGPGTRLTVL.